This passage covers 24 T cell receptor beta chains from one sample sequenced in a study of CD8 T cells in ankylosing spondylitis. TCRdb analysed the 5' RACE reads with MiXCR anew, one entry per CDR3 protein. Of 700,000 to 850,000 distinct CDR3 sequences listed, approximately 12% are singletons. The study, taken as a whole, reports: A TCR beta motif made of fewer than ten highly homologous variants seemed typical of ankylosing spondylitis blood.

Their cognate antigens are unknown. The sequenced material came from blood, either unsorted or a sorted T cell fraction (not recorded which). The receptors come from a male donor with ankylosing spondylitis.

This clonotype was detected many times. The DNA of the CDR3 is TGTGCCAGCAGAGACCCCTACGAGCAGTACTTC. This encodes CASRDPYEQYF. The J gene is TRBJ2-7, the V gene TRBV6-2 or TRBV6-3; D is undetermined. Trimming shortened V by 6 bases and J by 2 bases, and 5 bases separated the two germline ends. The CDR3 is 11 amino acids. Germline loops: CDR1 MNHEY, CDR2 SVGEGT.

The genes are TRBV20-1 and TRBJ2-3; D remains unclear. The CDR3 has 12 residues. V dropped 6 bases and J dropped 0 bases, with 7 bases sitting between them. The germline gives CDR1 DFQATT, CDR2 SNEGSKA (reference sequence). CDR3 sequence reads: CSAMSSTDTQYF. The CDR3 nucleotides are TGCAGTGCCATGAGTAGCACAGATACGCAGTATTTT.

V usage is TRBV7-2 and J usage is TRBJ2-1; D might be TRBD1 (5 bases). This CDR3 comprises 15 residues. Trimming took off 1 base at V and 2 bases at J, with 9 bases between the two ends. The germline V gene encodes CDR1 SGHTA and CDR2 FQGNSA. The CDR3 DNA is TGTGCCAGCAGCTTAGTGGTAGGGGCCTACAATGAGCAGTTCTTC. Protein product: CASSLVVGAYNEQFF. The full variable domain, in which reference TRBV7-2 and TRBJ2-1 provide the parts outside the CDR3, is GAGVSQSPSNKVTEKGKDVELRCDPISGHTALYWYRQSLGQGLEFLIYFQGNSAPDKSGLPSDRFSAERTGGSVSTLTIQRTQQEDSAVYLCASSLVVGAYNEQFFGPGTRLTVL.

This clonotype has a count of ten or more. V usage is TRBV20-1 and J usage is TRBJ1-1; D gene uncertain. Germline lookup yields CDR1 DFQATT and CDR2 SNEGSKA (reference sequence). Trimming took 2 bases from V and 6 from J, leaving 4 bases between them. The CDR3 is made up of 10 amino acids. This CDR3 is CSARSPEAFF. The CDR3 nucleotides are TGCAGTGCTAGATCCCCTGAAGCTTTCTTT.

Many counts were recorded for this clonotype. The chain uses TRBV20-1 and TRBJ2-3, with D uncertain. Germline V gene lookup returns CDR1 DFQATT and CDR2 SNEGSKA (reference sequence). V was cut by 6 bases and J by 6 bases, with 16 bases left in between. This CDR3 is 13 amino acids long. The CDR3 sequence: CSARRIGRDTQYF. The CDR3 DNA is TGCAGTGCACGGCGGATCGGGCGGGATACGCAGTATTTT.

This sequence joins TRBV4-3 and TRBJ2-7; D call uncertain. Trimming stripped 1 base from V and 0 bases from J, with 10 bases between. CDR3 length: 15 residues. Germline CDR1 reads LGHNA; CDR2 reads YSLEER. CDR3 sequence reads: CASSQATVSSYEQYF. The DNA of the CDR3 is TGCGCCAGCAGCCAAGCAACGGTGAGCTCCTACGAGCAGTACTTC.

This clonotype was detected a few times. The chain employs TRBV18 and TRBJ1-2, with 12 positions matching TRBD1. Germline loops: CDR1 KGHSH, CDR2 LQKENI. The CDR3 length is 18 residues. The junction had 11 bases not matched to a gene; V was cut back by 2 bases and J by 4 bases. CDR3 loop: CASSPSVGTGGLSYGYTF. CDR3 bases: TGTGCCAGCTCACCAAGCGTGGGGACAGGGGGCCTAAGCTATGGCTACACCTTC.

The J gene is TRBJ1-5, the V gene TRBV20-1; tentative D call: TRBD1 (6 bases). The ends were cut back, 7 bases at V and 5 bases at J, with 15 bases in the middle. There are 13 residues in the CDR3. Germline-derived CDR1 and CDR2 are DFQATT and SNEGSKA (reference sequence). The CDR3 region is CSVAGQGYQPQHF. The CDR3, as DNA: TGCAGTGTGGCGGGACAAGGGTATCAGCCCCAGCATTTT.

The J gene is TRBJ2-1, the V gene TRBV6-1, with 7 bases lining up with TRBD2. The V gene's germline CDR1 is MNHNS and CDR2 SASEGT. After removal of 2 bases from V and 6 bases from J, the junction contained 13 bases not matched to a gene. This CDR3 region has 17 residues. The CDR3 region is CASSEFGVAGPRNEQFF. The DNA of the CDR3 is TGTGCCAGCAGTGAATTCGGGGTAGCGGGCCCTCGCAATGAGCAGTTCTTC.

The chain has TRBV7-2 and TRBJ1-4; D gene uncertain. Per the germline V gene, CDR1 is SGHTA and CDR2 is FQGNSA. Trimming took 2 bases from V and 3 from J, leaving 10 bases between them. The CDR3 spans 15 residues. CDR3 loop: CASSLRAAPNEKLFF. CDR3 bases: TGTGCCAGCAGCTTAAGGGCCGCTCCTAATGAAAAACTGTTTTTT.

In this sample, this clonotype turned up a few times. This chain links TRBV20-1 with TRBJ2-1; 9 bases map to TRBD2. The J segment lost 5 bases and the V segment lost 2 bases, leaving 10 bases of the junction unmatched. This CDR3 is 16 amino acids long. Germline values: CDR1 DFQATT, CDR2 SNEGSKA (reference sequence). CDR3 region: CSARPFGLARDNEQFF. CDR3 coding DNA: TGCAGTGCTAGACCCTTCGGACTAGCGCGGGACAATGAGCAGTTCTTC.

CDR3 DNA sequence: TGTGCCAGCAGCCAAGAGAGTCCATTTCTTAACTATGGCTACACCTTC. The encoded protein is CASSQESPFLNYGYTF. The gene calls are TRBV3-1 and TRBJ1-2, with D hard to call. V lost 0 bases to trimming and J lost 1 base, with 12 bases between them. Germline CDR1 and CDR2: LGHDT and YNNKEL (reference sequence). The CDR3 sequence is 16 residues long.

Ten or more counts support this clonotype. The V gene is TRBV29-1, the J gene TRBJ2-3; D ambiguous. V was cut by 5 bases and J by 0 bases, with 6 bases left in between. This CDR3 spans 12 amino acids. In germline, CDR1 is SQVTM, CDR2 ANQGSEA. CDR3 coding DNA: TGCAGCGTTACGGAGAGCACAGATACGCAGTATTTT. Its translation is CSVTESTDTQYF.

This clonotype was found a few times. V and J are TRBV27 and TRBJ2-7; D tentatively fits TRBD1 or TRBD2 (5 bases each). The ends were cut back, 4 bases at V and 6 bases at J, with 13 bases in the middle. The germline V gene encodes CDR1 MNHEY and CDR2 SMNVEV (reference sequence). The CDR3 length is 13 residues. The CDR3, as DNA: TGTGCCAGCAGTTCCTGGGGGAAGGGCGAGCAGTACTTC. As protein: CASSSWGKGEQYF.

This clonotype was observed a handful of times. The rearrangement links TRBV7-6 to TRBJ1-5; D is perhaps TRBD1 (6 bases). This CDR3 is built from 12 residues. Germline loops: CDR1 SGHVS, CDR2 FNYEAQ. Trimming shortened V by 8 bases and J by 3 bases, and 8 bases separated the two germline ends. The CDR3 is CASGQLNQPQHF. As DNA, the CDR3 is TGTGCCAGCGGACAGCTCAATCAGCCCCAGCATTTT.

This clonotype was seen ten or more times. This chain joins TRBV5-1 and TRBJ1-6, with TRBD1 as a possible D gene (5 bases). Germline values: CDR1 SGHRS, CDR2 YFSETQ. The length of the CDR3 is 14 residues. Trimming left V 0 bases short and J 7 bases short, with 8 bases between. The CDR3 protein is CASSLDGANSPLHF. The CDR3, as DNA: TGCGCCAGCAGCTTGGACGGGGCGAATTCACCCCTCCACTTT. Full variable domain (missing parts from reference TRBV5-1 and TRBJ1-6): KAGVTQTPRYLIKTRGQQVTLSCSPISGHRSVSWYQQTPGQGLQFLFEYFSETQRNKGNFPGRFSGRQFSNSRSEMNVSTLELGDSALYLCASSLDGANSPLHFGNGTRLTVT.

This clonotype turned up a few times. J is TRBJ2-7 and V is TRBV18; tentatively, D is TRBD2 (6 bases). Germline V gene data show CDR1 as KGHSH and CDR2 as LQKENI. The CDR3 has 15 residues. V lost 3 bases and J lost 4, with 16 bases in between. The CDR3 nucleotides are TGTGCCAGCTCACCCTTGGAGGGCGCAGGGTACGAGCAGTACTTC. Its translation: CASSPLEGAGYEQYF.

This clonotype occurred a few times. This sequence joins TRBV18 and TRBJ2-7; 7 nucleotides line up with TRBD1. CDR1 is KGHSH, CDR2 LQKENI, per germline. J gave up 3 bases and V 1 base, and 6 bases lay outside the gene matches. The length of the CDR3 is 15 residues. The CDR3 loop is CASSPRRQGVYEQYF. In nucleotides, the CDR3 is TGTGCCAGCTCACCACGCCGGCAGGGGGTCTACGAGCAGTACTTC.

There are a few counts of this clonotype. The chain carries TRBV20-1 and TRBJ2-2; 11 bases agree with TRBD2. Losses at the gene ends were 0 bases for V and 3 bases for J; bases not matched to a gene: 6. Germline-derived CDR1 and CDR2 are DFQATT and SNEGSKA (reference sequence). The CDR3 covers 17 residues. DNA for the CDR3: TGCAGTGCTAGAGATTTGGGACTAGCGGATCACACCGGGGAGCTGTTTTTT. This gives the protein CSARDLGLADHTGELFF.

In its sample, this clonotype was seen many times. CDR3 sequence reads: CSAAHWAAPYEQYF. In DNA form, the CDR3 reads TGCAGTGCTGCCCACTGGGCGGCACCCTACGAGCAGTACTTC. The chain recombines TRBV20-1 with TRBJ2-7; no clear D gene. V was cut by 5 bases and J by 2 bases, with 16 bases left in between. Germline V gene sequence: CDR1 DFQATT, CDR2 SNEGSKA (reference sequence). This CDR3 region has 14 residues.

This clonotype was detected ten times or more. J is TRBJ2-1 and V is TRBV12-3 or TRBV12-4, with 14 positions matching TRBD2. CDR3 length: 15 residues. Trimming at V came to 8 bases and at J to 6 bases, leaving 6 bases not matched to a gene. CDR3 DNA sequence: TGTGCCAGCGGAAACGGACTAGCGGGAGGCAATGAGCAGTTCTTC. Translating it yields CASGNGLAGGNEQFF.

In this sample, this clonotype turned up a few times. The gene calls are TRBV2 and TRBJ2-3; D is unclear. Germline CDR1 is SNHLY and CDR2 is FYNNEI. V lost 5 bases to trimming and J lost 2 bases, with 14 bases between them. The CDR3 consists of 15 residues. The CDR3 nucleotides read TGTGCCAGCAGTCTCCTAAGGGCCACCACAGATACGCAGTATTTT. Amino acid sequence: CASSLLRATTDTQYF.

This chain joins TRBV11-2 and TRBJ2-2, with D uncertain. Trimming left V 1 base short and J 4 bases short, with 10 bases between. Germline assignment: CDR1 SGHAT and CDR2 FQNNGV. This CDR3 contains 15 residues. CDR3 sequence: CASSLGYRSTGELFF. CDR3 bases: TGTGCCAGCAGCTTAGGGTACAGATCCACCGGGGAGCTGTTTTTT.

V usage is TRBV6-5 and J usage is TRBJ1-1; D gene unclear. Deletions cut 0 bases from V and 0 bases from J, with 8 bases between. From germline, CDR1 is MNHEY and CDR2 SVGAGI. This CDR3 has 15 amino acids. CDR3: CASSYSFSLNTEAFF. For the CDR3, the DNA is TGTGCCAGCAGTTACTCATTTTCGTTGAACACTGAAGCTTTCTTT.